This T cell receptor (beta chain) was identified during a study of shared clonotypes between healthy human individuals. Study-level results: In a few donors, around 5% of naive CD4 clonotypes appeared in common.

TCRdb's table, derived via immunoSEQ multiplex PCR, lists solely in-frame clones and lacks some. The table has around 2.1 million clones, 90% to 95% seen once. With respect to this clone: Antigen: not known.

Naive CD8 populations comprised CD45RO-negative cells positively selected for CCR7, excluding terminally differentiated effector memory CD45RA+ cells. The donors, healthy adults who were HIV-negative, had experienced no recent acute infections or vaccinations. Looked up from germline, CDR1 is MDHEN and CDR2 is SYDVKM. CDR3 length equals 11 residues. V lost 7 bases, J lost 7 bases, and 11 bases lay in between. The chain has TRBV28 and TRBJ2-7; D gene uncertain. The sequenced sample was naive CD8+ T cells from PBMCs. The clonotype originates from a man younger than 35 in good health. Some clones in this sample may be carry-over from other donors' samples. The CDR3 DNA reads TGTGCCAGCAACGTTTGGGGAGAGCAGTACTTC. Protein product: CASNVWGEQYF.